The T cell receptor (beta chain) under discussion was sequenced for a study of blood T cell repertoires in COVID-19. Across under 25 US areas, participants ranged in age from about 18 to 90 years. Clinical histories supplied by participants themselves formed the basis of cohort assignment. The CDR3 totals 14 residues. Trimming took off 0 bases at V and 5 bases at J, with 11 bases between the two ends. Germline values: CDR1 LGHDT, CDR2 YNNKEL (reference sequence). Under the authors' procedure: How many nucleated cells were present was estimated from reference gene primer amplification. Repertoires were generated with immunoSEQ multiplex PCR, while TCRdb's copy carries only in-frame clones and drops some. The DNA gave D and trimming, while V, J and clone size come from that table. The sample comprises approximately 240,000 clones, 80% to 90% of which are singletons, and 3.5% rests with the top ten.

Material: PBMCs or T cells enriched from blood (not recorded which). This receptor was identified in a young woman in a cohort exposed to, infected with or recovered from COVID-19 (not recorded which). The chain recombines TRBV3-1 (or the pseudogene TRBV3-2) with TRBJ2-7, with D tentatively TRBD1 (5 bases). The CDR3 sequence: CASSQDYRPNEQYF. The CDR3 region has the DNA TGTGCCAGCAGCCAAGATTACAGGCCCAACGAGCAGTACTTC.